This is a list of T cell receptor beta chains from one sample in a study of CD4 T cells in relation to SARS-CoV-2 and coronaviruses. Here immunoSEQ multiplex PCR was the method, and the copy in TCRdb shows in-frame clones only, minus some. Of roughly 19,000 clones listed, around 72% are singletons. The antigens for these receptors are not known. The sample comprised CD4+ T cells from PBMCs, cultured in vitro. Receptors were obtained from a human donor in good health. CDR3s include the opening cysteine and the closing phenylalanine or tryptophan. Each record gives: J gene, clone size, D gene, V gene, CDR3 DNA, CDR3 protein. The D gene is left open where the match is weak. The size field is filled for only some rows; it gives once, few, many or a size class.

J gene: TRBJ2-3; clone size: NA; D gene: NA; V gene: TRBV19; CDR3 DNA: TGTGCCAGTAGCGCAGCGGCTAGCACAGATACGCAGTATTTT; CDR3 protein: CASSAAASTDTQYF
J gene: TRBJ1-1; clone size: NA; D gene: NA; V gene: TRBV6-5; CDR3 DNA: TGTGCCAGCAGTAAAAGCGGGTATGGGGCTGAAGCTTTCTTT; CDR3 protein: CASSKSGYGAEAFF
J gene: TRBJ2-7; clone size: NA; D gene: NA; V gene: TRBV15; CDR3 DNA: TGTGCCACCAGCAGGCCCTCCTACGAGCAGTACTTC; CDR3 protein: CATSRPSYEQYF
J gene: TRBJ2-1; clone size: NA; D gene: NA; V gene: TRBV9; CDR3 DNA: TGTGCCAGCAGCGTAGGGCGCCTCTCCTACAATGAGCAGTTCTTC; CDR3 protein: CASSVGRLSYNEQFF
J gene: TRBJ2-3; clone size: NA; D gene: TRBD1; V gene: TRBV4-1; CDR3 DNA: TGCGCCAGCAGCCGACAGGGGGCGCTTGGCACAGATACGCAGTATTTT; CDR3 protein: CASSRQGALGTDTQYF
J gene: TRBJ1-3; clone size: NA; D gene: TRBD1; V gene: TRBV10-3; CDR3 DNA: TGTGCCATCAGTGAGTCTGACAGGGGGGAAGCTGGAAACACCATATATTTT; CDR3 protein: CAISESDRGEAGNTIYF
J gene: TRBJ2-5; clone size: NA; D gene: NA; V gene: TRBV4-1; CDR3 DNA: TGCGCCAGCAGCCAAGGCTCCCCGTACCAAGAGACCCAGTACTTC; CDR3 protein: CASSQGSPYQETQYF
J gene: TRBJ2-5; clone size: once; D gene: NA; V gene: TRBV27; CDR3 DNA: TGTGCCAGCAGACCATGGGCGGACCTTGAGGGGACCCAGTACTTC; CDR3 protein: CASRPWADLEGTQYF
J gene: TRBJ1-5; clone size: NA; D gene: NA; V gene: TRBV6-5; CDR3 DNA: TGTGCCAGCAGTCCAACCGGGACAAGTAATCAGCCCCAGCATTTT; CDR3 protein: CASSPTGTSNQPQHF
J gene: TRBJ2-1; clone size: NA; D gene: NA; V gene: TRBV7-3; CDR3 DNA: TGTGCCAGCAGCTTAACGTGGGGCTCATTCGATGAGCAGTTCTTC; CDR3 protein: CASSLTWGSFDEQFF
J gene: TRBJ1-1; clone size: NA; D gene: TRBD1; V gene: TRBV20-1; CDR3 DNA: TGCAGTGCTAGTAACCAGGGGGATGAAGCTTTCTTT; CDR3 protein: CSASNQGDEAFF
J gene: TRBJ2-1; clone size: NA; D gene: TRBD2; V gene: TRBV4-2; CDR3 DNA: TGTGCCAGCAGCCCGGTAGCGGGAGGGAACCTATACAATGAGCAGTTCTTC; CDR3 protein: CASSPVAGGNLYNEQFF
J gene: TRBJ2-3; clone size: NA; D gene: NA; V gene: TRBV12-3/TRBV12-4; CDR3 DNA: TGTGCCAGCAGTTTCGGGAGAAAGGATACGCAGTATTTT; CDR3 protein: CASSFGRKDTQYF
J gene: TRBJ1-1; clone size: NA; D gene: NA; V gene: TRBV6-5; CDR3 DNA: TGTGCCAGCAGCCAGGGACATTTGAACACTGAAGCTTTCTTT; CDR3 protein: CASSQGHLNTEAFF
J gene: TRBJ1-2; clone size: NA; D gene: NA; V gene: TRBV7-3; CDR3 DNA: TGTGCCAGCAGCCCAGGGACGGCCGGAGGCTACACCTTC; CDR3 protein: CASSPGTAGGYTF
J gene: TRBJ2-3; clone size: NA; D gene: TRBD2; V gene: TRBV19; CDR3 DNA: TGTGCCAGTAGCCTACTAGCGGGAGTGGCCGATACGCAGTATTTT; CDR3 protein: CASSLLAGVADTQYF
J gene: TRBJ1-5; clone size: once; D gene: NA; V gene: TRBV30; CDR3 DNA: TGTGCCTGGAGCCGGCCCCCCGATCAGCCCCAGCATTTT; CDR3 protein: CAWSRPPDQPQHF